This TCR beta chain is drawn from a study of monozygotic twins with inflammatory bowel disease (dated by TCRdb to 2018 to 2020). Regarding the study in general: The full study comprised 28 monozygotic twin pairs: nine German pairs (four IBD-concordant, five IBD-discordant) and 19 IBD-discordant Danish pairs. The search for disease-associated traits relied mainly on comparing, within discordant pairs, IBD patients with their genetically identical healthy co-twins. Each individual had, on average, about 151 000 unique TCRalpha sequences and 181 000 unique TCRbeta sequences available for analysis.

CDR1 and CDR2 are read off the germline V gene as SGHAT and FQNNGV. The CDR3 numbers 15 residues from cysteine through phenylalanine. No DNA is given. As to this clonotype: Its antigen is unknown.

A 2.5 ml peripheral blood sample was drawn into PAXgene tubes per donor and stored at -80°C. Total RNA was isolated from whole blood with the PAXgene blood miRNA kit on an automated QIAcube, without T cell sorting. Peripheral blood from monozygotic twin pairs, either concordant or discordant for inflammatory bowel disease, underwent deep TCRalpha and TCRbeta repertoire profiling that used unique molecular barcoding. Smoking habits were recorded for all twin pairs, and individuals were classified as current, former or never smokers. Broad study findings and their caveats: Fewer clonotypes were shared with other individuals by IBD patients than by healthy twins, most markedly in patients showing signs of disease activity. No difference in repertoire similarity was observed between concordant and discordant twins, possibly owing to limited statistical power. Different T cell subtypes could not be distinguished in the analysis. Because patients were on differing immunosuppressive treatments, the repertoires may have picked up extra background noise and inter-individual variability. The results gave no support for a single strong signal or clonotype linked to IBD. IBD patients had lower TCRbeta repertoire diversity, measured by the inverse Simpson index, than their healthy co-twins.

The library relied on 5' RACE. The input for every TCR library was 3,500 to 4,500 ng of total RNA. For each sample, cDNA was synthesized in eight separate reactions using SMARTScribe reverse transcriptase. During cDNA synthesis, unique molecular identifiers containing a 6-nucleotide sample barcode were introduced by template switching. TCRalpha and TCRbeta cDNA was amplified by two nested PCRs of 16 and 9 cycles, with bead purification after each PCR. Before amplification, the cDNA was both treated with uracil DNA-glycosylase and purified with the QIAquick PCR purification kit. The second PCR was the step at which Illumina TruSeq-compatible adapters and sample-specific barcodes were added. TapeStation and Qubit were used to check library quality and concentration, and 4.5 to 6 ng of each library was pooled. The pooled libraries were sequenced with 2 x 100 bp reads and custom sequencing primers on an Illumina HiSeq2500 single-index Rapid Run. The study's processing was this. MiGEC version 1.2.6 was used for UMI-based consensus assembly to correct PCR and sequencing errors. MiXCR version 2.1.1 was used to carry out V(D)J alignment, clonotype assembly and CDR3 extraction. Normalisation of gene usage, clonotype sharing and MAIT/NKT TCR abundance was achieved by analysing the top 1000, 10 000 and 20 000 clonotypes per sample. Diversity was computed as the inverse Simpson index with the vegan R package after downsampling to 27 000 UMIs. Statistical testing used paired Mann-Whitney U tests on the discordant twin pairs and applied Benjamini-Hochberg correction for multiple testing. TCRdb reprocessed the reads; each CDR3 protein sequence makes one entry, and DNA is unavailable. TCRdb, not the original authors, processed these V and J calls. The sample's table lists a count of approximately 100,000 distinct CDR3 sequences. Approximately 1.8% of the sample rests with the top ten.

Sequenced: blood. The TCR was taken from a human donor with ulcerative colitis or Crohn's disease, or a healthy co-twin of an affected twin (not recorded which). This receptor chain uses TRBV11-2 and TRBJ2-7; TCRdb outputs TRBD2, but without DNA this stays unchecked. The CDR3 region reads CATQGGTSVSYEQYF.